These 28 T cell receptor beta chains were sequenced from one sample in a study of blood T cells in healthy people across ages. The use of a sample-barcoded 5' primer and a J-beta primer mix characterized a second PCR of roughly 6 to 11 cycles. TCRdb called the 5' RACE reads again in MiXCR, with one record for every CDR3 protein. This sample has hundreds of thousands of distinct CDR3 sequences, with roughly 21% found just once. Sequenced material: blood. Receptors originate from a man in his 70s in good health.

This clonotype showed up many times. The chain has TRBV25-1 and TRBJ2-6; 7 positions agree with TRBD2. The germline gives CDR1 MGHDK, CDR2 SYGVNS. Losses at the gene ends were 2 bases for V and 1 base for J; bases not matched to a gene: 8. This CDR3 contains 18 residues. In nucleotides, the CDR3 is TGTGCCAGCAGTGAAACGAATAGCGGGCCTTCTGGGGCCAACGTCCTGACTTTC. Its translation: CASSETNSGPSGANVLTF.

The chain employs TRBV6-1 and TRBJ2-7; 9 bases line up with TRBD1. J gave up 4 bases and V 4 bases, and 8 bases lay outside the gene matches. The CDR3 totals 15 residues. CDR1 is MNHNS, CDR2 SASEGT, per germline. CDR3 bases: TGTGCCAGCAGTGGGGACAGGGCCTCAGCATACGAGCAGTACTTC. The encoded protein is CASSGDRASAYEQYF.

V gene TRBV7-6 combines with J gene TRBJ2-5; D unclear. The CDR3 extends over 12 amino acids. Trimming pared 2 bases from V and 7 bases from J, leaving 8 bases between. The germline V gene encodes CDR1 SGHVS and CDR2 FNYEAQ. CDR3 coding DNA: TGTGCCAGCAGCTTAAACTCGGGGACCCAGTACTTC. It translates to CASSLNSGTQYF. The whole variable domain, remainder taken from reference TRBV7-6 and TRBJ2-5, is GAGVSQSPRYKVTKRGQDVALRCDPISGHVSLYWYRQALGQGPEFLTYFNYEAQQDKSGLPNDRFSAERPEGSISTLTIQRTEQRDSAMYRCASSLNSGTQYFGPGTRLLVL.

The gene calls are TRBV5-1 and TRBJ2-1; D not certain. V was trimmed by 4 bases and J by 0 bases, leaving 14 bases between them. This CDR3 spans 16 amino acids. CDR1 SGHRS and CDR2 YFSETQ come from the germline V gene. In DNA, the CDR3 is TGCGCCAGCAGCCCAAGTGAGCGAAGCTCCTACAATGAGCAGTTCTTC. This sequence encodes CASSPSERSSYNEQFF.

CDR3 region: CSARHTSIYEQFF. CDR3 sequence (DNA): TGCAGTGCTAGGCACACTAGTATCTATGAGCAGTTCTTC. The chain employs TRBV20-1 and TRBJ2-5, with a weak D call TRBD2 (5 bases). The DNA matches TRBJ2-1 better at its end, which makes the J call doubtful. The CDR3 consists of 13 residues. The germline V gene encodes CDR1 DFQATT and CDR2 SNEGSKA (reference sequence).

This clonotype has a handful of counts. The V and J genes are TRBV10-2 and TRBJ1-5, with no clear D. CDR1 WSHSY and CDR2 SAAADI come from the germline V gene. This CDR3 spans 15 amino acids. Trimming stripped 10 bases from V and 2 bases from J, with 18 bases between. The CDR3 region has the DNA TGCGCCACGGCCTTAGGCTCTATCGGCAATCAGCCCCAGCATTTT. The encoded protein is CATALGSIGNQPQHF.

CDR3 residues: CASSLGGRPSGLPYEQYF. The DNA for the CDR3 is TGCGCCAGCAGCCTTGGTGGCCGACCTAGCGGTCTTCCCTACGAGCAGTACTTC. V and J are TRBV4-1 and TRBJ2-7, with 7 bases matching TRBD2. The CDR3 runs 18 residues. Germline V gene data show CDR1 as MGHRA and CDR2 as YSYEKL. Germline trimming cut 4 bases from V and 2 bases from J; bases unmatched to any gene: 17.

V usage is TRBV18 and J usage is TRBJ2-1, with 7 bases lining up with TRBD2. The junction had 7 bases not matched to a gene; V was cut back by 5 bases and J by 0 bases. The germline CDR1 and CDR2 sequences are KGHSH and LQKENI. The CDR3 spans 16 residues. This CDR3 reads CASSKASGRSYNEQFF. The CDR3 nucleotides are TGTGCCAGCTCAAAAGCTAGCGGCCGCTCCTACAATGAGCAGTTCTTC.

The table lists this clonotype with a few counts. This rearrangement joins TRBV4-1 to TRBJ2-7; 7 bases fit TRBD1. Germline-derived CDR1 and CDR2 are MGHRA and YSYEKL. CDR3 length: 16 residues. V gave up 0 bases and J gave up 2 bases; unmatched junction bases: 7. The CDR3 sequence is CASSQDRIGTAYEQYF. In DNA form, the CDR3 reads TGCGCCAGCAGCCAAGACAGGATCGGGACAGCCTACGAGCAGTACTTC.

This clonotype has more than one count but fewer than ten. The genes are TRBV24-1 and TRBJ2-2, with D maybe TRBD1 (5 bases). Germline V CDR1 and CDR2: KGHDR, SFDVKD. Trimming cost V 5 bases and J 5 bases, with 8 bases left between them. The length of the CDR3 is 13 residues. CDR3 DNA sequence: TGTGCCACCAGTGGCAGGGCGACCGGGGAGCTGTTTTTT. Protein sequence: CATSGRATGELFF.

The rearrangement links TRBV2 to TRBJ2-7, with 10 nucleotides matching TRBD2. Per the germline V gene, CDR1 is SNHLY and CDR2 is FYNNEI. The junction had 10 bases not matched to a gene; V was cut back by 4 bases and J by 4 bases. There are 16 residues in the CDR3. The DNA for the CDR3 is TGTGCCAGCAGTGCAGGTAGCGGGAGGTCTTTATACGAGCAGTACTTC. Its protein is CASSAGSGRSLYEQYF.

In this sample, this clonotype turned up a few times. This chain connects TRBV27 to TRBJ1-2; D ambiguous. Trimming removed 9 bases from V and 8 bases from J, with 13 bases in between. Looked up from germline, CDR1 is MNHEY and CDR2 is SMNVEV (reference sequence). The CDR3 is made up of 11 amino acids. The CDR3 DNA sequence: TGTGCCAGGGACCCCCCGTGGGGCTACACCTTC. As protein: CARDPPWGYTF.

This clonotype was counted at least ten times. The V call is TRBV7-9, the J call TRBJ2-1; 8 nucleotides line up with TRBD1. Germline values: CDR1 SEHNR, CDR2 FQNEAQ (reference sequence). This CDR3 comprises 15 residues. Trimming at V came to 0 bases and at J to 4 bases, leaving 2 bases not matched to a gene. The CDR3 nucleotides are TGTGCCAGCAGCTTAGCGAGACAGGGGTACAATGAGCAGTTCTTC. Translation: CASSLARQGYNEQFF. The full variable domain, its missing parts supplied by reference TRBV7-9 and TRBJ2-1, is DTGVSQNPRHKITKRGQNVTFRCDPISEHNRLYWYRQTLGQGPEFLTYFQNEAQLEKSRLLSDRFSAERPKGSFSTLEIQRTEQGDSAMYLCASSLARQGYNEQFFGPGTRLTVL.

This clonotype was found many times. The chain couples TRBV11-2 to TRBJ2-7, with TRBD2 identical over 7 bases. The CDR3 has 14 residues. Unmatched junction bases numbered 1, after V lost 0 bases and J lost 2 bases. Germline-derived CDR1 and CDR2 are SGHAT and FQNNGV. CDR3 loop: CASSLEGLPYEQYF. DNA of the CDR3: TGTGCCAGCAGCTTAGAGGGACTACCCTACGAGCAGTACTTC.

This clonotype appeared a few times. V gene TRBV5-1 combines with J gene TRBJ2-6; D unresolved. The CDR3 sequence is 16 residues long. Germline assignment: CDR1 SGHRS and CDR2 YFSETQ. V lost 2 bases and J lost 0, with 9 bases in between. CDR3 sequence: CASSLTLRSGANVLTF. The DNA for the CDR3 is TGCGCCAGCAGCTTAACTCTGCGCTCTGGGGCCAACGTCCTGACTTTC.

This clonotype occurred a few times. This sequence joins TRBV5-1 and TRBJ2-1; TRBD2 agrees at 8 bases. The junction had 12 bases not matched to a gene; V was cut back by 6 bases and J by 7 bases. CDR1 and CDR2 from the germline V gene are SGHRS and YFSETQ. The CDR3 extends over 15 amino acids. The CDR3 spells CASNPGGGGPNEQFF. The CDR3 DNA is TGCGCCAGCAACCCGGGAGGGGGAGGGCCTAATGAGCAGTTCTTC.

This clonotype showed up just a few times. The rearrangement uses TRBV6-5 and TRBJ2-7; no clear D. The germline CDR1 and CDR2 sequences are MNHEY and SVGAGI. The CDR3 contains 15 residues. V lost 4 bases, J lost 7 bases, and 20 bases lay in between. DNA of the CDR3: TGTGCCAGCAGTTTCTTCACTCCGGACGAGCGAGAGCAGTACTTC. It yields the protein CASSFFTPDEREQYF.

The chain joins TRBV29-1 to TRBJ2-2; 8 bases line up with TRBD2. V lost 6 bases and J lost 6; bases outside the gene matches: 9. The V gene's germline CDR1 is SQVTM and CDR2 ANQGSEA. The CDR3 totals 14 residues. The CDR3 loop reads CSVSGTRSSGELFF. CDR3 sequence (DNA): TGCAGCGTGAGTGGGACTAGGTCGTCCGGGGAGCTGTTTTTT.

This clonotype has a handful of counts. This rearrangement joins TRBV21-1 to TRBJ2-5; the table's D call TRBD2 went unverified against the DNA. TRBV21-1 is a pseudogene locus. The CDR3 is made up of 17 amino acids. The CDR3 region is CASYDPKTGRGQETQYF. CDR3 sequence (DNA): TGTGCCAGCTACGACCCTAAGACGGGGAGGGGGCAGGAGACCCAGTACTTC.

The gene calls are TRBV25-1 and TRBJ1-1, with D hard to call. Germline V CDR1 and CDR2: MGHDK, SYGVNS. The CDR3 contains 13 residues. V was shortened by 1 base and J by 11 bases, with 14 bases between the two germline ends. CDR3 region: CASSELGGGSAFF. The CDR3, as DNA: TGTGCCAGCAGTGAATTGGGTGGCGGCTCGGCTTTCTTT.

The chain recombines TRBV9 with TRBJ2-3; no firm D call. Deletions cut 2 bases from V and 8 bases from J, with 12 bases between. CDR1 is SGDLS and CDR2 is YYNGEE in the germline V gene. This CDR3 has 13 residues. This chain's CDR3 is CASSVETTGTQYF. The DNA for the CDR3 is TGTGCCAGCAGCGTGGAGACGACGGGTACGCAGTATTTT.

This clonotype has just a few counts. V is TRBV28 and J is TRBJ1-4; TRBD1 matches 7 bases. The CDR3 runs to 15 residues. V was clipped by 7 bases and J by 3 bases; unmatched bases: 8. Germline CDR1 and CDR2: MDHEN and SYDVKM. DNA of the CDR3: TGTGCCAGCACCCAGACAGGGAAGGCTAATGAAAAACTGTTTTTT. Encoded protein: CASTQTGKANEKLFF.

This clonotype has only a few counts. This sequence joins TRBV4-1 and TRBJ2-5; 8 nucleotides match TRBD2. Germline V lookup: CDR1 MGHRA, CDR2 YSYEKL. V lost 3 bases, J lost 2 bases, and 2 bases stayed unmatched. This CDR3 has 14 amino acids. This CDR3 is CASSHSSGQETQYF. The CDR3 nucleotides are TGCGCCAGCAGCCACTCTAGCGGGCAAGAGACCCAGTACTTC.

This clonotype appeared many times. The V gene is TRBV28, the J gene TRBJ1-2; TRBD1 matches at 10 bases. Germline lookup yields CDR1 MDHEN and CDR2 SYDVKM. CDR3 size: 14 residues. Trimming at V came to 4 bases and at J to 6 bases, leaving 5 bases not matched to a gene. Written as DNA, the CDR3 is TGTGCCAGCAGTTCCCCCGGGACAGGGGATGGCTACACCTTC. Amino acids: CASSSPGTGDGYTF.

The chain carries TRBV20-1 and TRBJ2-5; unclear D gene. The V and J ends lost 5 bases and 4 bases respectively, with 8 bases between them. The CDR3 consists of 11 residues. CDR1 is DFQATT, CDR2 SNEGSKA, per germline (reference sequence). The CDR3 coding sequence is TGCAGTGCTGAGTCCGGAGAGACCCAGTACTTC. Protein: CSAESGETQYF.

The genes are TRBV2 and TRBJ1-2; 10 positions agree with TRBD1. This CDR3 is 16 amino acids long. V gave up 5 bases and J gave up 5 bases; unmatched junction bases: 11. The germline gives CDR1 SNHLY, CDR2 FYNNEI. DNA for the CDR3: TGTGCCAGCAGTAGAATCGGGACAGGGGAGTTTTATGGCTACACCTTC. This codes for CASSRIGTGEFYGYTF.

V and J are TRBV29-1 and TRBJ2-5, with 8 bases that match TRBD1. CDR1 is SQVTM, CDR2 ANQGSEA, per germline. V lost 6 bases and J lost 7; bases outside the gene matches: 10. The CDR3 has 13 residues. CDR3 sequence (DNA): TGCAGCGTGCGGACAGGGTTAGAAGGGACCCAGTACTTC. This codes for CSVRTGLEGTQYF. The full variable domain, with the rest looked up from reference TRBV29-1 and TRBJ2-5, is SAVISQKPSRDICQRGTSLTIQCQVDSQVTMMFWYRQQPGQSLTLIATANQGSEATYESGFVIDKFPISRPNLTFSTLTVSNMSPEDSSIYLCSVRTGLEGTQYFGPGTRLLVL.

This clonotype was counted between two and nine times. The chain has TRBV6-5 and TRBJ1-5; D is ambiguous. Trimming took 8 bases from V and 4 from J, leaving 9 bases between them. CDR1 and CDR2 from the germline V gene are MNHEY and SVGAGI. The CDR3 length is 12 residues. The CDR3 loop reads CASGRWNQPQHF. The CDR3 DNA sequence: TGTGCCAGCGGACGGTGGAATCAGCCCCAGCATTTT.